Listed below are T cell receptor beta chains from one sample, sequenced in a study of T cell repertoires in cytomegalovirus infection. MiXCR, applied by TCRdb to the reads, yields one record per CDR3 protein. The data contain over 200,000 distinct CDR3 sequences, roughly an eighth of them singletons. Input material: PBMCs. The receptors derive from a human donor in good health (CMV status not recorded). Some clones in this sample may be carry-over from other donors' samples. CDR3s include the opening cysteine and the closing phenylalanine or tryptophan. D genes are given only for firm matches. Expanded clones are given a class, and other clones once, few, many or no size at all.

V	size	J	D	DNA	CDR3
TRBV7-2	many	TRBJ1-2	TRBD1	TGTGCCAGCAGCGAAGGGACAGGGTGGGGCTATGGCTACACCTTC	CASSEGTGWGYGYTF
TRBV23-1	many	TRBJ1-1	TRBD1	TGCGCCAGCAGTCAATGGCAGGGGGCGAGGGGTAACACTGAAGCTTTCTTT	CASSQWQGARGNTEAFF
TRBV5-4	few	TRBJ2-3	TRBD1	TGTGCCAGCAGTGACCAACGACAGGGGGCAGGCACAGATACGCAGTATTTT	CASSDQRQGAGTDTQYF
TRBV5-4	.	TRBJ2-3	.	TGTGCCAGCAGCTCGGGAGCGGGCGCAGATACGCAGTATTTT	CASSSGAGADTQYF
TRBV19	.	TRBJ2-3	.	TGTGCCAGTATTATGCGTCTCGGGACAGATACGCAGTATTTT	CASIMRLGTDTQYF
TRBV20-1	few	TRBJ1-4	.	TGCAGTGCTCGGAGGGGGTCTGCTAATGAAAAACTGTTTTTT	CSARRGSANEKLFF
TRBV7-2	many	TRBJ1-2	.	TGTGCCAGCAGCTCCAGTTTAGGTTGGGGTGGGAGAGGCTACACCTTC	CASSSSLGWGGRGYTF
TRBV6-2/TRBV6-3	.	TRBJ1-1	.	TGTGCCAGCATCAACGCGGGGCCGTACACTGAAGCTTTCTTT	CASINAGPYTEAFF
TRBV7-9	.	TRBJ1-5	TRBD1	TGTGCGTCCCAGGGGGAAGCCAATCAGCCCCAGCATTTT	CASQGEANQPQHF
TRBV20-1	few	TRBJ2-1	TRBD2	TGCAGTGCCCGACTAGCGGGAGATAGAAATGAGCAGTTCTTC	CSARLAGDRNEQFF
TRBV12-3/TRBV12-4	many	TRBJ1-1	.	TGTGCCAGCAGTTTATCGGGGTTCACTGAAGCTTTCTTT	CASSLSGFTEAFF
TRBV7-2	few	TRBJ2-1	TRBD2	TGTGCCAGCAGCTTAGATGGCGGGGGGGCCTATGAGCAGTTCTTC	CASSLDGGGAYEQFF
TRBV28	.	TRBJ1-1	.	TGTGCCAGCAGTTTTCACAGGATGAACACTGAAGCTTTCTTT	CASSFHRMNTEAFF
TRBV7-2	.	TRBJ1-2	TRBD1	TGTGCCAGCAGCGAACAACAGGGGAGCGGCTACACCTTC	CASSEQQGSGYTF
TRBV20-1	.	TRBJ2-7	TRBD2	TGCAGTACATTACTAGCGGGAGCACGGGAGCAGTACTTC	CSTLLAGAREQYF
TRBV7-2	few	TRBJ2-7	TRBD2	TGTGCCAGCAGCTTAGGACTAGCCCTCTCCTACGAGCAGTACTTC	CASSLGLALSYEQYF
TRBV24-1	few	TRBJ2-1	.	TGTGCCACCAGTGATTTGGCCCCTGCGGAGCAGTTCTTC	CATSDLAPAEQFF
TRBV9	.	TRBJ1-4	.	TGTGCCAGCAGCGTATCAGGCAATGAAAAACTGTTTTTT	CASSVSGNEKLFF
TRBV7-9	few	TRBJ2-3	TRBD2	TGTGCCAGCAGCTCTAGCGGGGCAACAGATACGCAGTATTTT	CASSSSGATDTQYF
TRBV18	few	TRBJ1-3	.	TGTGCCAGCTCACCACCCGGGAACTCTGGAAACACCATATATTTT	CASSPPGNSGNTIYF
TRBV19	.	TRBJ2-1	.	TGTGCCAGTAGTATAGCGGCGGGCGAGCAGTTCTTC	CASSIAAGEQFF
TRBV4-1	many	TRBJ2-1	TRBD2	TGCGCCAGCAGCCAAGAGAGCGGGAGATATGAGCAGTTCTTC	CASSQESGRYEQFF
TRBV7-3	few	TRBJ2-1	.	TGTGCCAGCAGCTTCCCCGACAATGAGCAGTTCTTC	CASSFPDNEQFF
TRBV5-4	few	TRBJ2-7	TRBD2	TGTGCCAGCAGCGGTGGACTAGCCCTCTACGAGCAGTACTTC	CASSGGLALYEQYF
TRBV5-4	.	TRBJ2-3	.	TGTGCCAGCAGTCATACCACAGATACGCAGTATTTT	CASSHTTDTQYF
TRBV20-1	few	TRBJ2-2	.	TGCAGTGCTAGAGCAACAGGACGGAACACCGGGGAGCTGTTTTTT	CSARATGRNTGELFF
TRBV20-1	.	TRBJ2-1	TRBD2	TGCAGTGCGGGGACTAGCGGTTACAATGAGCAGTTCTTC	CSAGTSGYNEQFF
TRBV19	few	TRBJ1-1	.	TGTGCCAGTAGCTCTGGTCGGGGACTAGTGAACACTGAAGCTTTCTTT	CASSSGRGLVNTEAFF
TRBV6-2/TRBV6-3	many	TRBJ2-6	.	TGTGCCAGCAGTGGGGTAGGTCGTTGGGCCAACGTCCTGACTTTC	CASSGVGRWANVLTF
TRBV20-1	many	TRBJ1-6	TRBD1	TGCAGTGCTGCGGACAGGGGAAATTCACCCCTCCACTTT	CSAADRGNSPLHF
TRBV12-3/TRBV12-4	few	TRBJ1-5	.	TGTGCCAGCAGTTTTACGCGGAGCCAGCCCCAGCATTTT	CASSFTRSQPQHF
TRBV7-9	many	TRBJ1-4	.	TGTGCCAGCAGCAACTATTACTCGGGCCCCCGGGATGAAAAACTGTTTTTT	CASSNYYSGPRDEKLFF
TRBV7-9	few	TRBJ2-5	TRBD2	TGTGCCAGCAGCCCGGGACTAGCGGGAGCATGGGAGACCCAGTACTTC	CASSPGLAGAWETQYF